This T cell receptor beta chain originates from a study of shared clonotypes between healthy human individuals. Data came from immunoSEQ multiplex PCR; TCRdb stores just in-frame clones and leaves some out. The sample consists of more than 400,000 clones, about 85% of them appearing once. The sample comprised PBMCs. This TCR derives from a woman in her forties in good health. Some clones in this sample may be carry-over from other donors' samples.

CDR3 sequence reads: CASSQESIGEPYNEQFF. The CDR3, as DNA: TGCGCCAGCAGCCAAGAGTCAATCGGGGAGCCCTACAATGAGCAGTTCTTC. The rearrangement joins TRBV4-3 to TRBJ2-1; weak D call: TRBD2 (5 bases). The CDR3 totals 17 residues. Germline values: CDR1 LGHNA, CDR2 YSLEER. V was pared by 0 bases and J by 2 bases, with 14 bases between.